One TCR beta chain is described in this entry. This specimen comes from a study of blood T cells in healthy people across ages. Using a J-beta primer mix together with a sample-barcoded 5' primer, a second PCR was run for roughly 6 to 11 cycles. TCRdb ran MiXCR on the 5' RACE reads and lists one entry per CDR3 protein. The sample lists 1,500,000 or so distinct CDR3 sequences, 35% to 45% occurring once. Germline V gives CDR1 MDHEN, CDR2 SYDVKM. There are 15 residues in the CDR3. V shed 6 bases and J shed 3 bases, with 15 bases lying between them. The sequence was obtained from a woman between 18 and 30 years old in good health. This sequence joins TRBV28 and TRBJ2-4; D may be TRBD1 (6 bases). The sequenced sample was blood. In nucleotides, the CDR3 is TGTGCCAGCAGCTCCCCAGGGGTAGTCAAAAACATTCAGTACTTC. This codes for CASSSPGVVKNIQYF.